Included here is one T cell receptor (beta chain) sequence, with context. V was shortened by 0 bases and J by 1 base, with 6 bases between the two germline ends. Germline CDR1 and CDR2: GTSNPN and SVGIG (reference sequence). CDR3 size: 13 residues. The data were obtained in a study of CD8 T cells in Susac syndrome. An input of about 0.5 to 1 ug of RNA was subjected to reverse transcription using random hexamers. By means of immunoSEQ multiplex PCR, TCR beta CDR3 spanning 54 Vbeta and 13 Jbeta underwent amplification. TCRdb used MiXCR to reprocess the immunoSEQ multiplex PCR reads, holding one entry per CDR3 protein. The table records roughly 160,000 distinct CDR3 sequences, 90% to 95% of them present only once.

Sequencing was carried out using CD4+ T cells from PBMCs. This chain uses TRBV30 with TRBJ2-5; D uncertain. This clonotype originated in a human donor in good health. The CDR3 spells CAWSVQAQETQYF. In DNA, the CDR3 is TGTGCCTGGAGTGTGCAGGCCCAAGAGACCCAGTACTTC.